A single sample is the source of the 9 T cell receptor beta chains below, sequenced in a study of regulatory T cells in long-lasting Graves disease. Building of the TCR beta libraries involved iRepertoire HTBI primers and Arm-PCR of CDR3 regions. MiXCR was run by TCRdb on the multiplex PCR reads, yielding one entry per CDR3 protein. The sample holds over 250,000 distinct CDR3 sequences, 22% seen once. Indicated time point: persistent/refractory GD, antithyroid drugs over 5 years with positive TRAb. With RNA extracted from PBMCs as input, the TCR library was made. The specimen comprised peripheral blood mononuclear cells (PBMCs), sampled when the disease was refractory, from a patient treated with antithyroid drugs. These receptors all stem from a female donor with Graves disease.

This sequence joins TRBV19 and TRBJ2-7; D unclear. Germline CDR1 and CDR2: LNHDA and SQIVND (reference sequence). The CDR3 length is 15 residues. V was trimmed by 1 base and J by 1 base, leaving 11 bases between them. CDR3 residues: CASSIVAGPSYEQYF. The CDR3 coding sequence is TGTGCCAGTAGTATAGTTGCCGGACCATCCTACGAGCAGTACTTC.

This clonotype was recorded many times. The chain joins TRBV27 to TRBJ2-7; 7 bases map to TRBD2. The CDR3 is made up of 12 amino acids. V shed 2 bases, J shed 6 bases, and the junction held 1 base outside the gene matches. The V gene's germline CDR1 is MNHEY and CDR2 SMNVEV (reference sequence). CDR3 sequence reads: CASSLPSGEQYF. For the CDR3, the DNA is TGTGCCAGCAGTTTACCTAGCGGCGAGCAGTACTTC.

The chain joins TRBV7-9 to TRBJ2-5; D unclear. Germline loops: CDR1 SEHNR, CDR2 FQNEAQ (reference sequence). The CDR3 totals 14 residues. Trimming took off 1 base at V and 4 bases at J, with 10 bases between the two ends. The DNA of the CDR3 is TGTGCCAGCAGCTTAGATTCCAGTATAGAGACCCAGTACTTC. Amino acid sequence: CASSLDSSIETQYF.

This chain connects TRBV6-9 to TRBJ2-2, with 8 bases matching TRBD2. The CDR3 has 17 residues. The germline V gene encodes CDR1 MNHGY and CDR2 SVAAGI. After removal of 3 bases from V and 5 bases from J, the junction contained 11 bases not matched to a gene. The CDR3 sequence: CASSYGGARAGTGELFF. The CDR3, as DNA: TGTGCCAGCAGTTACGGGGGGGCCAGGGCCGGGACCGGGGAGCTGTTTTTT.

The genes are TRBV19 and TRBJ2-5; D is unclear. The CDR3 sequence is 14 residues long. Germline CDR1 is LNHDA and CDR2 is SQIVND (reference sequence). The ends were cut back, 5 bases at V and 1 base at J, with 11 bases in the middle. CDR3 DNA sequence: TGTGCCAGTAGTCCCTTCGGGCCCCAAGAGACCCAGTACTTC. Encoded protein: CASSPFGPQETQYF.

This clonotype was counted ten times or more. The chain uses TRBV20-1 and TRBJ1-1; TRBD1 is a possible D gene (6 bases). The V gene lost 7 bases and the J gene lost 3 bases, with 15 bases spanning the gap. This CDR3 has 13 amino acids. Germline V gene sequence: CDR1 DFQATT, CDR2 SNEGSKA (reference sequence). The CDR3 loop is CSVWGRGHTEAFF. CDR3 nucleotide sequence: TGCAGTGTATGGGGCAGGGGTCACACTGAAGCTTTCTTT.

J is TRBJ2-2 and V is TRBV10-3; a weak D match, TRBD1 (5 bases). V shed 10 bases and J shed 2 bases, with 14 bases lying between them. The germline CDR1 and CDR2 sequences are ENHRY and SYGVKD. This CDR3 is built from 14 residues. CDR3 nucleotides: TGTGCCACGACCCCCAGGGTAAACACCGGGGAGCTGTTTTTT. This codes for CATTPRVNTGELFF.

CDR3: CASSFSISGEQYF. CDR3 DNA: TGTGCCAGCAGCTTCTCGATTTCTGGCGAGCAGTACTTC. The rearrangement links TRBV11-2 to TRBJ2-7; unclear D gene. V gave up 3 bases and J gave up 6 bases, with 12 bases separating them. The CDR3 covers 13 residues. Germline V gene lookup returns CDR1 SGHAT and CDR2 FQNNGV. Together with reference TRBV11-2 and TRBJ2-7, the CDR3 gives the full variable domain: EAGVAQSPRYKIIEKRQSVAFWCNPISGHATLYWYQQILGQGPKLLIQFQNNGVVDDSQLPKDRFSAERLKGVDSTLKIQPAKLEDSAVYLCASSFSISGEQYFGPGTRLTVT.

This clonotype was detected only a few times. The CDR3 sequence: CASSLTGVPGNTIYF. CDR3 coding DNA: TGTGCCAGCAGCCTAACAGGGGTTCCTGGAAACACCATATATTTT. The chain links TRBV9 to TRBJ1-3; TRBD1 aligns across 7 bases. Per the germline V gene, CDR1 is SGDLS and CDR2 is YYNGEE. With 4 bases clipped from V and 2 bases from J, the junction kept 6 bases outside the gene matches. This CDR3 has 15 residues.